The 30 T cell receptor beta chains presented below share a single source sample, sequenced in a study of PD-1 blockade in classical Hodgkin lymphoma (dated by TCRdb to the early 2020s). The time point label corresponds to: cycle 1 day 1 (C1D1), immediately before nivolumab initiation. Every trial patient had relapsed following autologous stem cell transplantation, and prior brentuximab vedotin exposure was what differed among cohorts A, B and C. The library relied on the immunoSEQ multiplex PCR assay. Entries here come from immuneACCESS through TCRdb and include only in-frame sequences with V and J called. Some clones fail to appear in such tables; in the studies checked, an unresolved V gene covers under half of the shortfall, and the cause of the remainder is unknown. This sample gives 50,000 to 75,000 clones in total; approximately 89% of them show up just once. About an eighth of the sample goes to the ten largest clones.

The source material was peripheral blood mononuclear cells (PBMCs), sampled at baseline. The source is a human donor with classical Hodgkin lymphoma.

This chain connects TRBV4-3 to TRBJ1-5, with TRBD1 as a possible D gene (5 bases). Germline V gives CDR1 LGHNA, CDR2 YSLEER. CDR3 size: 14 residues. V was cut by 0 bases and J by 6 bases, with 9 bases left in between. The CDR3 DNA is TGCGCCAGCAGCCAAGATCGGGGGACTCAGCCCCAGCATTTT. Its translation: CASSQDRGTQPQHF.

This rearrangement joins TRBV15 to TRBJ1-1, with D perhaps TRBD1 (6 bases). Per germline, CDR1 LNHNV and CDR2 YYDKDF (reference sequence). The CDR3 contains 13 residues. Between the trimmed V and J ends, which lost 3 bases and 5 bases, there was a span of 10 bases. The CDR3 DNA reads as TGTGCCACCAGCAGGACAGGTAGGACTGAAGCTTTCTTT. Its protein product is CATSRTGRTEAFF. Combining the CDR3 with reference TRBV15 and TRBJ1-1 gives the whole variable domain DAMVIQNPRYQVTQFGKPVTLSCSQTLNHNVMYWYQQKSSQAPKLLFHYYDKDFNNEADTPDNFQSRRPNTSFCFLDIRSPGLGDTAMYLCATSRTGRTEAFFGQGTRLTVV.

CDR3 DNA sequence: TGCGCCAGCAGCGCCTGGGTGGGGACGCAAGAGACCCAGTACTTC. Its translation is CASSAWVGTQETQYF. The chain employs TRBV5-1 and TRBJ2-5; D tentatively reads TRBD1 or TRBD2 (5 bases each). The CDR3 contains 15 residues. CDR1 SGHRS and CDR2 YFSETQ come from the germline V gene. Trimming took 4 bases from V and 2 from J, leaving 15 bases between them. Supplemented by reference TRBV5-1 and TRBJ2-5, the full variable domain reads KAGVTQTPRYLIKTRGQQVTLSCSPISGHRSVSWYQQTPGQGLQFLFEYFSETQRNKGNFPGRFSGRQFSNSRSEMNVSTLELGDSALYLCASSAWVGTQETQYFGPGTRLLVL.

This clone was counted once. The chain couples TRBV7-2 to TRBJ1-1, with D perhaps matching TRBD1 (5 bases). The V end lost 0 bases, the J end lost 0 bases, and 11 bases lay between the germline ends. This CDR3 region has 16 residues. The germline V gene encodes CDR1 SGHTA and CDR2 FQGNSA. CDR3 nucleotides: TGTGCCAGCAGCTTAGCGGTGGGGGGGTTGAACACTGAAGCTTTCTTT. It yields the protein CASSLAVGGLNTEAFF.

This clone has only one observation. The chain employs TRBV15 and TRBJ1-3, with unresolved D. The ends were cut back, 2 bases at V and 1 base at J, with 6 bases in the middle. CDR1 LNHNV and CDR2 YYDKDF come from the germline V gene (reference sequence). This CDR3 has 14 residues. The CDR3 DNA reads as TGTGCCACCAGCAGAAGGGTTTCTGGAAACACCATATATTTT. As protein: CATSRRVSGNTIYF. Filled out from reference TRBV15 and TRBJ1-3, the complete variable domain reads DAMVIQNPRYQVTQFGKPVTLSCSQTLNHNVMYWYQQKSSQAPKLLFHYYDKDFNNEADTPDNFQSRRPNTSFCFLDIRSPGLGDTAMYLCATSRRVSGNTIYFGEGSWLTVV.

The rearrangement uses TRBV18 and TRBJ2-2; D unclear. V gave up 1 base and J gave up 1 base, with 10 bases separating them. Germline-derived CDR1 and CDR2 are KGHSH and LQKENI. This CDR3 spans 16 amino acids. The CDR3 here is CASSPRWVKNTGELFF. In DNA, the CDR3 is TGTGCCAGCTCACCACGGTGGGTCAAGAACACCGGGGAGCTGTTTTTT. Full variable domain (rest looked up from reference TRBV18 and TRBJ2-2): NAGVMQNPRHLVRRRGQEARLRCSPMKGHSHVYWYRQLPEEGLKFMVYLQKENIIDESGMPKERFSAEFPKEGPSILRIQQVVRGDSAAYFCASSPRWVKNTGELFFGEGSRLTVL.

This sequence joins TRBV6-5 and TRBJ1-2; D gene ambiguous. The ends were cut back, 2 bases at V and 6 bases at J, with 16 bases in the middle. The germline CDR1 and CDR2 sequences are MNHEY and SVGAGI. The CDR3 sequence is 15 residues long. The CDR3 spells CASSYDGVSRNGYTF. Written as DNA, the CDR3 is TGTGCCAGCAGTTACGATGGAGTCTCGCGGAATGGCTACACCTTC.

The J gene is TRBJ2-5, the V gene TRBV7-8, with 12 bases lining up with TRBD2. The junction had 14 bases not matched to a gene; V was cut back by 2 bases and J by 4 bases. From germline, CDR1 is SGHVS and CDR2 FQNEAQ. The CDR3 covers 19 residues. The CDR3 nucleotides are TGTGCCAGCAGCTTATCCCCTAGCGGGGGGGCGGGGAGTGGAGAGACCCAGTACTTC. This translates into CASSLSPSGGAGSGETQYF.

The chain couples TRBV19 to TRBJ2-7, with a tentative D call TRBD2 (5 bases). Trimming cost V 3 bases and J 2 bases, with 14 bases left between them. CDR3 length: 15 residues. Germline V CDR1 and CDR2: LNHDA, SQIVND (reference sequence). The CDR3 region has the DNA TGTGCCAGTAGTATTGCTAGCAAGAACCCCTACGAGCAGTACTTC. Residues: CASSIASKNPYEQYF. Based on the CDR3 plus reference TRBV19 and TRBJ2-7, the full variable domain is DGGITQSPKYLFRKEGQNVTLSCEQNLNHDAMYWYRQDPGQGLRLIYYSQIVNDFQKGDIAEGYSVSREKKESFPLTVTSAQKNPTAFYLCASSIASKNPYEQYFGPGTRLTVT.

This chain links TRBV5-8 with TRBJ2-2; TRBD2 is a possible D gene (5 bases). V lost 4 bases and J 7 bases, leaving 20 bases between the germline ends. Germline loops: CDR1 SGHTS, CDR2 YDEGEE. The CDR3 has 16 amino acids. In nucleotides, the CDR3 is TGTGCCAGCAGCAGCGGACTGCCGCTCGGTGGCGGGGAGCTGTTTTTT. Translated: CASSSGLPLGGGELFF.

The CDR3 region is CASSVDLTDTQYF. As DNA, the CDR3 is TGTGCCAGCAGCGTAGACCTGACAGATACGCAGTATTTT. V and J are TRBV9 and TRBJ2-3; D unresolved. Trimming removed 0 bases at V and 3 bases at J, with 5 bases between. The germline CDR1 and CDR2 sequences are SGDLS and YYNGEE. This CDR3 has 13 amino acids.

J is TRBJ2-1 and V is TRBV7-7, with 15 nucleotides matching TRBD2. This CDR3 region has 14 residues. Germline V gene lookup returns CDR1 SSHAT and CDR2 FNYEAQ (reference sequence). Trimming cost V 5 bases and J 11 bases; bases outside gene matches: 4. The CDR3: CASSQGLAGGKQFF. The CDR3 DNA follows: TGTGCCAGCAGCCAGGGACTAGCGGGGGGTAAGCAGTTCTTC.

This rearrangement joins TRBV19 to TRBJ1-4; D might be TRBD1 (6 bases). This CDR3 is built from 15 residues. V was shortened by 3 bases and J by 5 bases, with 13 bases between the two germline ends. Germline assignment: CDR1 LNHDA and CDR2 SQIVND (reference sequence). The CDR3 loop is CASSIPQGTNEKLFF. The CDR3, as DNA: TGTGCCAGTAGTATTCCCCAGGGGACAAATGAAAAACTGTTTTTT.

V usage is TRBV30 and J usage is TRBJ1-4; the D gene is possibly TRBD1 (6 bases). V was pared by 3 bases and J by 8 bases, with 13 bases between. Germline loops: CDR1 GTSNPN, CDR2 SVGIG (reference sequence). The CDR3 is 13 amino acids. As DNA, the CDR3 is TGTGCCTGGAGATCCAGTGGGACAGAAAAACTGTTTTTT. It is translated as CAWRSSGTEKLFF.

The genes are TRBV29-1 and TRBJ1-2; 7 bases line up with TRBD1. The ends lost 2 bases at V and 6 bases at J; junction bases unmatched: 3. In germline, CDR1 is SQVTM, CDR2 ANQGSEA. This CDR3 contains 12 residues. The CDR3 DNA reads TGCAGCGTTGAACTCAGGGGGGATGGCTACACCTTC. It specifies CSVELRGDGYTF.

The CDR3 coding sequence is TGCGCCAGCAGGCGCGATAAGGACGGGACCTTGGGGGGCTACACCTTC. Translation: CASRRDKDGTLGGYTF. This chain joins TRBV5-1 and TRBJ1-2; tentatively, D is TRBD1 (5 bases). This CDR3 is built from 16 residues. In germline, CDR1 is SGHRS, CDR2 YFSETQ. V was clipped by 5 bases and J by 8 bases, with 25 bases between them.

J is TRBJ1-2 and V is TRBV5-1, with D perhaps matching TRBD1 (6 bases). Looked up from germline, CDR1 is SGHRS and CDR2 is YFSETQ. There are 14 residues in the CDR3. V lost 3 bases to trimming and J lost 6 bases, with 15 bases between them. This chain's CDR3 is CASSWAGVKDGYTF. The CDR3 DNA reads TGCGCCAGCAGCTGGGCAGGGGTGAAGGATGGCTACACCTTC.

The chain joins TRBV7-8 to TRBJ1-5; the D is unclear. V lost 3 bases, J lost 4 bases, and 4 bases lay in between. The length of the CDR3 is 12 residues. The germline V gene has CDR1 SGHVS and CDR2 FQNEAQ. CDR3 DNA: TGTGCCAGCAGCTTCCTTAATCAGCCCCAGCATTTT. This gives the protein CASSFLNQPQHF.

The V gene is TRBV2, the J gene TRBJ1-4; D unclear. Germline V gene data show CDR1 as SNHLY and CDR2 as FYNNEI. The CDR3 totals 12 residues. V shed 8 bases and J shed 8 bases, with 12 bases lying between them. The CDR3 region has the DNA TGTGCCAGCCAGATGATAGGCGAAAAACTGTTTTTT. The encoded protein is CASQMIGEKLFF. The whole variable domain, remainder taken from reference TRBV2 and TRBJ1-4, is EPEVTQTPSHQVTQMGQEVILRCVPISNHLYFYWYRQILGQKVEFLVSFYNNEISEKSEIFDDQFSVERPDGSNFTLKIRSTKLEDSAMYFCASQMIGEKLFFGSGTQLSVL.

This clone was seen more than once but under ten times. The rearrangement links TRBV4-2 to TRBJ2-2; a possible D gene is TRBD1 (6 bases). Germline CDR1 reads LGHNA; CDR2 reads YNFKEQ. The CDR3 totals 16 residues. V was pared by 4 bases and J by 8 bases, with 20 bases between. The chain's CDR3 is CASSLSGERHKGELFF. As DNA, the CDR3 is TGTGCCAGCAGCCTGTCAGGGGAGAGACATAAAGGGGAGCTGTTTTTT.

The J gene is TRBJ1-1, the V gene TRBV6-1; D not resolved. The CDR3 has 14 residues. Germline-derived CDR1 and CDR2 are MNHNS and SASEGT. Trimming removed 3 bases at V and 5 bases at J, with 13 bases between. The CDR3 is CASSDWPHRTEAFF. CDR3 sequence (DNA): TGTGCCAGCAGTGATTGGCCACATCGGACTGAAGCTTTCTTT.

V is TRBV6-4 and J is TRBJ2-5, with a possible D match to TRBD1 (6 bases). Between the trimmed V and J ends, which lost 3 bases and 4 bases, there was a span of 15 bases. Germline values: CDR1 MRHNA, CDR2 SNTAGT. The CDR3 totals 15 residues. DNA for the CDR3: TGTGCCAGCAGTGAAGACGCCGGGACACCAGAGACCCAGTACTTC. Its protein product is CASSEDAGTPETQYF.

The V and J genes are TRBV29-1 and TRBJ1-1, with a weak D call TRBD1 (5 bases). Germline V lookup: CDR1 SQVTM, CDR2 ANQGSEA. The CDR3 contains 13 residues. Trimming left V 2 bases short and J 1 base short, with 8 bases between. CDR3 bases: TGCAGCGTTGAACGGACACCGAACACTGAAGCTTTCTTT. It codes for CSVERTPNTEAFF.

The chain is built from TRBV2 and TRBJ1-1; TRBD1 might be the D (5 bases). Looked up from germline, CDR1 is SNHLY and CDR2 is FYNNEI. The CDR3 has 17 residues. The V end was cut by 1 base, the J end by 5 bases, with 20 bases between. The CDR3 sequence: CASSEGGGWGRRTEAFF. CDR3 nucleotides: TGTGCCAGCAGTGAAGGGGGAGGGTGGGGGAGAAGAACTGAAGCTTTCTTT. The complete variable domain, with remaining parts taken from reference TRBV2 and TRBJ1-1, reads EPEVTQTPSHQVTQMGQEVILRCVPISNHLYFYWYRQILGQKVEFLVSFYNNEISEKSEIFDDQFSVERPDGSNFTLKIRSTKLEDSAMYFCASSEGGGWGRRTEAFFGQGTRLTVV.

The rearrangement uses TRBV28 and TRBJ1-4; 7 bases are a match to TRBD1. The V and J ends lost 6 bases and 4 bases, in that order; junction bases with no gene match: 8. Per the germline V gene, CDR1 is MDHEN and CDR2 is SYDVKM. The length of the CDR3 is 15 residues. For the CDR3, the DNA is TGTGCCAGCAGCCTCGGGACAGCCGTTAATGAAAAACTGTTTTTT. The encoded protein is CASSLGTAVNEKLFF.

The chain is built from TRBV5-1 and TRBJ2-2, with D possibly called TRBD1 or TRBD2 (5 bases each). The CDR3 has 15 residues. Trimming left V 2 bases short and J 4 bases short, with 12 bases between. The germline V gene encodes CDR1 SGHRS and CDR2 YFSETQ. The CDR3 protein is CASSFGTPGTGELFF. CDR3 nucleotides: TGCGCCAGCAGCTTCGGGACCCCGGGCACCGGGGAGCTGTTTTTT.

J is TRBJ2-3 and V is TRBV15, with 8 bases matching TRBD2. The CDR3 is 15 amino acids. Trimming removed 0 bases from V and 7 bases from J; junction bases left unmatched: 6. Germline CDR1 LNHNV, CDR2 YYDKDF (reference sequence). The CDR3 here is CATSRDRGGVNTQYF. Written as DNA, the CDR3 is TGTGCCACCAGCAGAGATCGGGGGGGCGTGAATACGCAGTATTTT.

This clone was picked up a small number of times. The chain recombines TRBV6-1 with TRBJ1-2; possible D gene TRBD1, 5 bases. Trimming cost V 5 bases and J 0 bases, with 10 bases left between them. The CDR3 length is 14 residues. The germline V gene has CDR1 MNHNS and CDR2 SASEGT. CDR3 region: CASSLTGTNYGYTF. The DNA for the CDR3 is TGTGCCAGCAGTCTTACAGGCACTAACTATGGCTACACCTTC.

This clone occurred a few times. The chain recombines TRBV29-1 with TRBJ1-5; D not certain. CDR1 and CDR2 (germline): SQVTM, ANQGSEA. V lost 5 bases to trimming and J lost 5 bases, with 13 bases between them. There are 13 residues in the CDR3. The DNA of the CDR3 is TGCAGCGTTTCGAGGCGGCCGGATCAGCCCCAGCATTTT. Protein sequence: CSVSRRPDQPQHF.

The chain recombines TRBV6-5 with TRBJ2-6; D unclear. Trimming stripped 2 bases from V and 4 bases from J, with 9 bases between. The CDR3 length is 15 residues. Germline V gene sequence: CDR1 MNHEY, CDR2 SVGAGI. CDR3 in DNA: TGTGCCAGCAGTTACACTACCGGAGGGGCCAACGTCCTGACTTTC. As protein: CASSYTTGGANVLTF.